Detailed here is one T cell receptor beta chain. The time point: pre-treatment baseline. Blood was drawn before treatment and at week 3 after checkpoint blockade. This sample is drawn from a study of blood T cell dynamics during melanoma immunotherapy. Study in general: Metastatic melanoma patients received first-line pembrolizumab or nivolumab plus ipilimumab.

CDR3 length: 11 residues. The germline V gene encodes CDR1 MNHNS and CDR2 SASEGT. Trimming removed 5 bases from V and 12 bases from J, with 13 bases in between. Libraries were prepared by immunoSEQ multiplex PCR; TCRdb keeps only in-frame clonotypes and omits some of them. The data show 20,000 to 30,000 clones, 87% seen once. The sequencing used blood, collected from a patient treated with checkpoint blockade. The clonotype comes from a human donor with melanoma. The genes are TRBV6-1 and TRBJ1-2; no definite D call. CDR3 sequence reads: CASSLPPGDTF. CDR3 bases: TGTGCCAGCAGTCTCCCCCCCGGGGACACCTTC.